This T cell receptor (beta chain) was retrieved from a study of the immune and genomic landscape of osteosarcoma (dated by TCRdb to 2019 to 2021). Notes on the research overall: The overall cohort included about 51 pediatric and adult patients with high-grade osteosarcoma, and the median age at diagnosis was 27 years (range roughly 5-90). Poor-risk disease was overrepresented in the cohort, as 73% of patients had an unfavorable pathologic response to standard therapy and 67% had died. In the overall cohort, 55% to 65% of patients were male, and roughly 75% had localized disease at diagnosis. Osteosarcoma specimens were profiled with whole genome, RNA and T-cell receptor sequencing plus immunohistochemistry and reverse phase protein arrays so that immunogenic potential could be defined. The osteosarcoma immunogenomic landscape was characterized by integrating TCR sequencing results with transcriptome, protein array and immunostaining data. The goal of the study was to explain why immune checkpoint inhibitors show limited clinical activity in osteosarcoma. Each of three patients provided two samples from the same tumor site.

TCR beta chain CDR3 regions were immunosequenced with the ImmunoSEQ Assay (Adaptive Biotechnologies). The authors processed their data as follows. The ImmunoSEQ Analyzer platform was used to export TCRB rearrangements, read counts, read proportions and gene usage. T-cell clonality was calculated from productive rearrangements as 1 minus Pielou's evenness. In the clonal space homeostasis analysis, clonotypes were binned as rare, small, medium, large or hyperexpanded (0.01 to 1 of the repertoire). TCR productive clonality was compared across immune clusters C1, C2 and C3 using the Wilcoxon rank sum test. As stored in TCRdb, this immuneACCESS dataset retains in-frame rearrangements with V and J assigned. A fraction of the clones does not appear; measured against another copy, unresolved V genes explain less than half of the discrepancy, and the remainder lacks a known reason. The V and J calls and clone size come from that table; D and trimming were worked out from the DNA. Present in this sample are 1,200 to 1,500 clones, just under 75% of which were seen just once. The ten largest clones represent 36% of the sample.

As regards this clone: Its binding antigen is unknown. Base qualities are not provided; no much larger clone lies one nucleotide away.

Overall study outcomes, separate from this receptor: TCR productive clonality was higher in the immune-hot C3 cluster than the cold C1 cluster but still low overall. Alongside the frozen tumor specimens, matched blood was collected from only two patients. Because osteosarcoma is rare and all possible samples were collected, sample size was not determined by any statistical method. Clonality benchmarks came from external normal skin and healthy peripheral blood data rather than matched normal tissue. Five cases had a single hyperexpanded clone dominating the repertoire, and all had fewer than 100 T-cell clonotypes. Productive TCR clonality was found to be low overall, with an average of 0.09 and a maximum of 0.3, which suggested limited T-cell clonal expansion.

The tumors sampled were post-treatment primary, local recurrence and metastasis specimens taken from patients with a poor prognosis. The metastasis specimens were resected osteosarcoma lung metastases that had been frozen. The TCR sequence derives from a woman aged 25 to 39 with osteosarcoma. The age is the age at diagnosis. Specimen: metastatic tumor tissue from the lung. Reading the label with the study, this specimen's cell subset or site is: lung metastasis of osteosarcoma.

The DNA is as follows: TGTGCCAGCAAAGGGCTAGCGGGGCTCCAAGAGACCCAGTACTTC. It is translated as CASKGLAGLQETQYF. The chain is made from TRBV7-9 and TRBJ2-5, with 9 central nucleotides matching TRBD2. The germline V gene (reference sequence) sets CDR1 to SEHNR and CDR2 to FQNEAQ. Including cysteine and phenylalanine, the CDR3 has 15 amino acids. Only the CDR3 region is kept as DNA, spanning 45 bases read in frame from base 1. Here V drops 7 bases and J drops 1 base, and the junction holds 7 bases not matched to any gene.